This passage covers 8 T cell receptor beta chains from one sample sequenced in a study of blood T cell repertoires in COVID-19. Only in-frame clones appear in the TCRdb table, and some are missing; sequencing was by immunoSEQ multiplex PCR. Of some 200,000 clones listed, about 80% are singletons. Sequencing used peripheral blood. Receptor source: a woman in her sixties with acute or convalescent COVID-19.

CDR3 sequence (DNA): TGCGCCAGCACAACAGGGGGCGGGGATACGCAGTATTTT. This gives the protein CASTTGGGDTQYF. V and J are TRBV5-1 and TRBJ2-3, with TRBD1 matching over 9 bases. The CDR3 sequence is 13 residues long. V shed 6 bases and J 6 bases; nucleotides not matched to a gene: 5. Germline-derived CDR1 and CDR2 are SGHRS and YFSETQ.

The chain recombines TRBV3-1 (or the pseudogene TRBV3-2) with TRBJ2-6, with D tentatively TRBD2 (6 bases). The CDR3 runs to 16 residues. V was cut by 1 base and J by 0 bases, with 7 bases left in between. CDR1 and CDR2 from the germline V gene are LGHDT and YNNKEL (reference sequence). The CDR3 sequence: CASSQGGVSGANVLTF. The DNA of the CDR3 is TGTGCCAGCAGCCAAGGGGGGGTCTCTGGGGCCAACGTCCTGACTTTC.

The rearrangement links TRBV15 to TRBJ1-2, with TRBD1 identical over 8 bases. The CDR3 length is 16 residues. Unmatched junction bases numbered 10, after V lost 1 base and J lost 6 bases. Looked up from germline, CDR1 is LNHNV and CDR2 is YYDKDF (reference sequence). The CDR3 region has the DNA TGTGCCACCAGCAGAGGGGGCGCCGCAGGGGGCAATGGCTACACCTTC. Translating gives CATSRGGAAGGNGYTF.

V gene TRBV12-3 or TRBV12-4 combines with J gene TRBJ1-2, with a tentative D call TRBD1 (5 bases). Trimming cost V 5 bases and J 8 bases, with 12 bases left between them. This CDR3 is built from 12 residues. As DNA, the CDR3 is TGTGCCAGCAGTCAACCAGGGTGGGGCTACACCTTC. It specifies CASSQPGWGYTF.

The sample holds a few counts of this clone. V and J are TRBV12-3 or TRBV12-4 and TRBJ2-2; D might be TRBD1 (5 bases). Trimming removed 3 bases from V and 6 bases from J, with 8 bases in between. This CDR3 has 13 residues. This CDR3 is CASSFATAGELFF. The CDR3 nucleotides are TGTGCCAGCAGTTTTGCGACAGCCGGGGAGCTGTTTTTT.

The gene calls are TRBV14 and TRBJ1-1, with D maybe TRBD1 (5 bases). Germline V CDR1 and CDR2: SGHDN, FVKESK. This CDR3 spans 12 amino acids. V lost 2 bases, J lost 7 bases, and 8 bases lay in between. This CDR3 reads CASSQRGIEAFF. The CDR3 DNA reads TGTGCCAGCAGCCAACGGGGGATTGAAGCTTTCTTT.

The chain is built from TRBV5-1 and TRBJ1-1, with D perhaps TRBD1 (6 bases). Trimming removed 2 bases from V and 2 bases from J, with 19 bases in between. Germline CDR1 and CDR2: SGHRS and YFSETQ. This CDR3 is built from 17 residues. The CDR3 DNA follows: TGCGCCAGCAGCTTTCGACCGGACAGACCGTTAAACACTGAAGCTTTCTTT. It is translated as CASSFRPDRPLNTEAFF.

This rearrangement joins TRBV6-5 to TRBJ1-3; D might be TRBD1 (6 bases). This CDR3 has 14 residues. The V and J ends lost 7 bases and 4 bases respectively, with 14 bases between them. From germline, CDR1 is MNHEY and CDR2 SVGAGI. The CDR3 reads CASTLGHGGNTIYF. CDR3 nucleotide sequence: TGTGCCAGCACCCTGGGACATGGAGGAAACACCATATATTTT.